This TCR beta chain is drawn from a study of shared clonotypes between healthy human individuals. The CDR3 loop spans 16 amino acids. Germline assignment: CDR1 SSHAT and CDR2 FNYEAQ (reference sequence). Only in-frame clones appear in the TCRdb table, and some are missing; sequencing was by immunoSEQ multiplex PCR. Found here are approximately 1.5 million clones, around 98.5% of them singletons; the top ten hold under 0.45%. On this clone itself: The germline gene is not matched at one end of the junction; a read error may be the cause.

The material sequenced was naive CD4+ T cells sorted from blood. Regarding subset: CD45RA+ positively selected. The rearrangement uses TRBV7-7 and TRBJ2-1, with TRBD2 identical over 8 bases. The receptor was isolated from a man aged 25 to 40 in good health. CDR3: CASSIREGSSYNEQFF. The CDR3 DNA reads as TGTGCTAGCAGCATTCGGGAGGGGAGCTCCTACAATGAGCAGTTCTTC.